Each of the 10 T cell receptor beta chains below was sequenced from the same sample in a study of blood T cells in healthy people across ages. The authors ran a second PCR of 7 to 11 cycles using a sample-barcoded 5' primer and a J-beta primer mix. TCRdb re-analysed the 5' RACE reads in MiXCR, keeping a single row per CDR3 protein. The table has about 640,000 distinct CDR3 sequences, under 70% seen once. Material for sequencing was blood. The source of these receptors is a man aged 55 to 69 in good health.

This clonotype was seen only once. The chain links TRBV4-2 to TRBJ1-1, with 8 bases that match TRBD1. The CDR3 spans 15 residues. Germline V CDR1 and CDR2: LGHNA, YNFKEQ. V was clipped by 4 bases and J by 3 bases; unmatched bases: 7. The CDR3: CASSPDGQGHTEAFF. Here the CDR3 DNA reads TGTGCCAGCAGCCCCGACGGACAGGGCCACACTGAAGCTTTCTTT.

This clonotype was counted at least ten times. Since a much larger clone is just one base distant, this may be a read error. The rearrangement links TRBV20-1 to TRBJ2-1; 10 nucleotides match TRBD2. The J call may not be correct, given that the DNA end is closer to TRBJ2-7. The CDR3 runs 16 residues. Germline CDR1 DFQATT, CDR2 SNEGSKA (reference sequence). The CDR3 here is CSARRLAGASYNEQYF. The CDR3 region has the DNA TGCAGTGCTAGAAGGCTAGCGGGGGCCTCCTACAATGAGCAGTACTTC.

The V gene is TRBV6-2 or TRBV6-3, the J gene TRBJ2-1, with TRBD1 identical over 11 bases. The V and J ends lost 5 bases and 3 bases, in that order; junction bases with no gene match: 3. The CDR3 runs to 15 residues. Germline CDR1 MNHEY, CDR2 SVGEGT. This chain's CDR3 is CASSRTGGGYNEQFF. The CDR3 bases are TGTGCCAGCAGTCGGACAGGGGGCGGCTACAATGAGCAGTTCTTC.

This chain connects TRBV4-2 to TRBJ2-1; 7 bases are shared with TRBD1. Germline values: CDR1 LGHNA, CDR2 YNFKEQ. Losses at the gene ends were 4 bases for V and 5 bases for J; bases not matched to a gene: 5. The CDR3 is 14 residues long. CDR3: CASSPGQQNNEQFF. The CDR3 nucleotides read TGTGCCAGCAGCCCGGGACAGCAAAACAATGAGCAGTTCTTC.

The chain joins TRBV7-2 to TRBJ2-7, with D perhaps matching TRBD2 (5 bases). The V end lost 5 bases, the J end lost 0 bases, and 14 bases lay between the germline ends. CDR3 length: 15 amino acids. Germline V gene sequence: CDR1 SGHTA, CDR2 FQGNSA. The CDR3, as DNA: TGTGCCAGCAGCCTCGGACTCCTTAGCTCCTACGAGCAGTACTTC. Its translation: CASSLGLLSSYEQYF.

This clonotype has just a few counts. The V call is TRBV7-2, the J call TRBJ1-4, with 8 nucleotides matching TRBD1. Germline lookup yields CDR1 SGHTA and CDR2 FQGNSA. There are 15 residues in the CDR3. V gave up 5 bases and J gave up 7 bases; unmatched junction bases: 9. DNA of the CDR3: TGTGCCAGCAGCGACCTGGGACAGGCGGGTGAAAAACTGTTTTTT. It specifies CASSDLGQAGEKLFF.

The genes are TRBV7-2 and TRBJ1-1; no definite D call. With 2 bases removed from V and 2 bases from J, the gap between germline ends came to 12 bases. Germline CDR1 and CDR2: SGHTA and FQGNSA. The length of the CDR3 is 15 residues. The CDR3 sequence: CASSLWATSNTEAFF. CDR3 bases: TGTGCCAGCAGCTTATGGGCAACTTCTAACACTGAAGCTTTCTTT. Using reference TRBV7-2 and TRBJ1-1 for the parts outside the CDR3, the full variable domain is GAGVSQSPSNKVTEKGKDVELRCDPISGHTALYWYRQSLGQGLEFLIYFQGNSAPDKSGLPSDRFSAERTGGSVSTLTIQRTQQEDSAVYLCASSLWATSNTEAFFGQGTRLTVV.

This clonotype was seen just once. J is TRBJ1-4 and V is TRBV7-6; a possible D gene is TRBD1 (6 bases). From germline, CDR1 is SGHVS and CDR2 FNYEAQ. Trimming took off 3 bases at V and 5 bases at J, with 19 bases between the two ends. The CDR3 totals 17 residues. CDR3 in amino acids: CASSFFPTGRTNEKLFF. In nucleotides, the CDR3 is TGTGCCAGCAGCTTTTTCCCCACAGGGCGAACCAATGAAAAACTGTTTTTT.

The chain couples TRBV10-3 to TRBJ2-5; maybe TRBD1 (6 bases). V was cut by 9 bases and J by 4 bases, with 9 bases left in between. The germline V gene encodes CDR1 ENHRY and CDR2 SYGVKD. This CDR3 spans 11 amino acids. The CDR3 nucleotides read TGTGCCATTGGGGGCCGAGAGACCCAGTACTTC. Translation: CAIGGRETQYF.

CDR3 in DNA: TGTGCCAGCAGCTCTGGAGGGGGACCATGCAATGAGCAGTTCTTC. This encodes CASSSGGGPCNEQFF. V and J are TRBV7-8 and TRBJ2-1; the D gene could be TRBD1 or TRBD2 (6 bases each). Germline values: CDR1 SGHVS, CDR2 FQNEAQ. V lost 4 bases, J lost 6 bases, and 16 bases lay in between. The CDR3 loop spans 15 amino acids.